This TCR beta chain was recorded in a study of shared clonotypes between healthy human individuals. Sequencing used immunoSEQ multiplex PCR; TCRdb keeps in-frame clones, though not all of them. The repertoire consists of some 2,000,000 clones, with about 95% occurring once and the leading ten covering more than 0.95%. It was CD45RO-negative cells, positively selected for CCR7, that made up naive CD8 cells, with terminally differentiated effector memory CD45RA+ cells excluded. Looked up from germline, CDR1 is LNHDA and CDR2 is SQIVND (reference sequence). V lost 3 bases and J lost 4, with 9 bases in between. The CDR3 covers 13 residues.

The TCR comes from a young man in good health. Sequenced input: naive CD8+ T cells sorted from blood. The chain carries TRBV19 and TRBJ1-1; D gene uncertain. CDR3 amino acids: CASSMGESTEAFF. DNA for the CDR3: TGTGCCAGTAGTATGGGAGAGTCCACTGAAGCTTTCTTT.